This T cell receptor (beta chain) appears in the sequencing data of a study of blood T cell repertoires in COVID-19 (dated by TCRdb to 2018 to 2021). Regarding the complete study: The collaborator samples originated in the United States, Italy and Spain and spanned the acute and convalescent phases of COVID-19. The material from the prospective study consisted of cDNA or gDNA derived from T cells, B-cell-depleted T cells, or PBMCs. Where available, HLA class I and class II types were taken from metadata supplied by the sample provider and were not determined by assay-based typing. Subjects who had been exposed to COVID-19, were actively infected with it, or had recovered from it provided the deeply sampled blood TCRbeta repertoires that made up the dataset. The repertoires were made available in a free public database intended to serve as a resource for research on the immune response to SARS-CoV-2. Nearly every sample came with metadata listing a de-identified subject ID, COVID-19 status, age in years and sex. Samples were obtained from the ongoing ImmuneRACE study (first 160 participants) and from about 1,300 subjects provided by 6 global collaborators. Broader findings and caveats from the paper: How much clinical and demographic metadata was included differed by source and by participant, and the metadata was provided uncurated.

The immunoSEQ Assay, a bias-controlled multiplex PCR, was used to amplify TCRbeta CDR3 regions from genomic DNA. The original methods were these. The number of nucleated cells in each sample was estimated from the amplification of reference gene primers within the assay. To quantify the absolute abundance of each unique TCRbeta CDR3 rearrangement, sequence reads were collapsed and filtered. For each sample, productive Simpson clonality was calculated as the square root of Simpson's diversity index across productive rearrangements. Here the immuneACCESS table is served through TCRdb, limited to in-frame sequences with V and J called. Missing clones are a known gap in these copies; in checked studies unresolved V genes cover under half, and the rest lacks a known reason. V, J and clone size were drawn from that table, and D and trimming were deduced from the DNA. Recorded for this sample are about 200,000 clones; 87% of them occurred a single time. The ten most abundant clones make up approximately 6.2% of the sample.

With regard to this clone: Its recognized antigen is unknown. One base away there is no much larger clone; base qualities are not given.

Ends trimmed: V by 2 bases, J by 5 bases; bases unmatched to a gene: 5. Reading the germline V gene gives CDR1 SGHRS and CDR2 YFSETQ. The CDR3 runs 15 residues from the cysteine to the phenylalanine. The CDR3 DNA has 45 bases and is translated from base 1. Samples from volunteer blood donors who had recovered from COVID-19 were contributed by a second Seattle source. Collaborating institutions collected whole blood in K2EDTA tubes following their own protocols. Collaborator samples were shipped for TCRbeta analysis as frozen whole blood, isolated PBMCs, or DNA extracted from either sample type. The chain is made from TRBV5-1 and TRBJ1-1; 11 nucleotides in the junction match TRBD1. This TCR came from a man aged 55 to 70 who had recovered from COVID-19. The sequencing sample was made of peripheral blood. The nucleotides read TGCGCCAGCAGCTTACTGGGACAGGGGGGAACTGAAGCTTTCTTT. Translation gives CASSLLGQGGTEAFF.